The 5 T cell receptor beta chains given below trace back to one sample, sequenced in a study of T cell clonality in common variable immunodeficiency. Study-wide findings and caveats: Common variable immunodeficiency TCR beta sequences reportedly had fewer deletions and N-nucleotide insertions.

Assay: immunoSEQ multiplex PCR; the TCRdb copy retains only in-frame clones and omits some. The specimen has tens of thousands of clones, none found just once. These receptors have no known antigen. Sequenced sample: peripheral blood mononuclear cells. Source of these receptors: a human donor with common variable immunodeficiency.

This clone was observed a handful of times. The read finishes 3 residues shy of the CDR3 end, and the germline J gene is used to complete it. The chain is built from TRBV6-2 or TRBV6-3 and TRBJ2-3; 7 bases are shared with TRBD2. With V trimmed by 2 bases and J by 1 base, 6 bases remained unmatched. The CDR3 has 16 residues. Looked up from germline, CDR1 is MNHEY and CDR2 is SVGEGT. This CDR3 is CASSYSMAGGTDTQYF. Incomplete CDR3 DNA: TGTGCCAGCAGTTACAGTATGGCGGGGGGCACAGATACG.

As concerns this clone: The read falls 3 residues short of the CDR3 end, and the missing part is taken from the germline J gene. The chain links TRBV7-3 to TRBJ1-5; D possibly corresponds to TRBD1 (5 bases). V was pared by 4 bases and J by 2 bases, with 21 bases between. This CDR3 region has 18 residues. Looked up from germline, CDR1 is SGHTA and CDR2 is FQGTGA. The DNA read from the CDR3 is TGTGCCAGCAGCTGTCAAGTCACGATAGCGGGGGGCAATCAGCCC. Its translation is CASSCQVTIAGGNQP. The complete CDR3 sequence is CASSCQVTIAGGNQPQHF.

This clone turned up a few times. The CDR3 extends 3 residues past the end of the read, so its final part is completed from the germline J gene. The chain is built from TRBV18 and TRBJ1-2; D possibly corresponds to TRBD1 (5 bases). The CDR3 runs to 13 residues. Trimming shortened V by 4 bases and J by 6 bases, and 12 bases separated the two germline ends. Germline V lookup: CDR1 KGHSH, CDR2 LQKENI. The DNA read from the CDR3 is TGTGCCAGCTCACGGACGGGGGACGATGGC. Encoded protein: CASSRTGDDG. The whole CDR3 is CASSRTGDDGYTF.

This clone turned up a few times. The CDR3 extends 3 residues past the end of the read, so its final part is completed from the germline J gene. The J gene is TRBJ2-2, the V gene TRBV7-3; 9 nucleotides agree with TRBD2. This CDR3 is 16 amino acids long. The V segment lost 5 bases and the J segment 0 bases; nucleotides outside the gene matches: 4. Germline V gene lookup returns CDR1 SGHTA and CDR2 FQGTGA. Incomplete CDR3 DNA: TGTGCCAGCAGCCCGGTAGCGGGGGCGAACACCGGGGAG. Translated: CASSPVAGANTGE. In full, the CDR3 reads CASSPVAGANTGELFF.

As to this clone: With the read ending 3 residues before the CDR3 end, the germline J gene is used to fill in that end. The rearrangement uses TRBV18 and TRBJ1-1, with D possibly being TRBD1 (5 bases). The CDR3 covers 16 residues. V was trimmed by 0 bases and J by 0 bases, leaving 11 bases between them. Looked up from germline, CDR1 is KGHSH and CDR2 is LQKENI. The chain's CDR3 is CASSPPIGVMNTEAFF. The CDR3 DNA, read in part, is TGTGCCAGCTCACCACCGATAGGGGTTATGAACACTGAA. The complete variable domain, with remaining parts taken from reference TRBV18 and TRBJ1-1, reads NAGVMQNPRHLVRRRGQEARLRCSPMKGHSHVYWYRQLPEEGLKFMVYLQKENIIDESGMPKERFSAEFPKEGPSILRIQQVVRGDSAAYFCASSPPIGVMNTEAFFGQGTRLTVV.